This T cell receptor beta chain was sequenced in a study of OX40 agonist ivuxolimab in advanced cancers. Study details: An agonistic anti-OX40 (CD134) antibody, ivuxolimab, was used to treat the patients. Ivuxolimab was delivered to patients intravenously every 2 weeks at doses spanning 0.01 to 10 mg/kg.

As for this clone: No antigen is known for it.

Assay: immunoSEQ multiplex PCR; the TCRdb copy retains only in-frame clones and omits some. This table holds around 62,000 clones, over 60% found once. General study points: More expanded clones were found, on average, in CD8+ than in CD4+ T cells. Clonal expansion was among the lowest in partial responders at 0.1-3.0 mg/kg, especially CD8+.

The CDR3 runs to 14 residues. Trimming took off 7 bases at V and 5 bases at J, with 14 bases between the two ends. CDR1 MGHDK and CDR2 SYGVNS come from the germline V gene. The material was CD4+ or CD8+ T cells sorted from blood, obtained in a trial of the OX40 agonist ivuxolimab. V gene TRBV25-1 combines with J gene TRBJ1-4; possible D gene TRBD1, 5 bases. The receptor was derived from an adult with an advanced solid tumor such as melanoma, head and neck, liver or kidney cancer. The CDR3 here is CASKADSRNEKLFF. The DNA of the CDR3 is TGTGCCAGCAAGGCAGACAGTCGCAATGAAAAACTGTTTTTT.